The clone carrying this TCR beta chain was observed many times. This sample was taken from a study of blood T cells in healthy people across ages. With 7 bases removed from V and 2 bases from J, the gap between germline ends came to 4 bases. Germline V gene data show CDR1 as MNHEY and CDR2 as SVGEGT. CDR3 length equals 11 residues. PCR was performed a second time for about 7 to 12 cycles using a sample-barcoded 5' primer and a J-beta primer mix. There were at least 3 million CDR3-containing paired-end reads obtained from each sample. TCRdb re-derived calls from the 5' RACE reads in MiXCR, one entry per CDR3 protein. The table lists 850,000 to 950,000 distinct CDR3 sequences, around 26% of them singletons.

V gene TRBV6-2 or TRBV6-3 combines with J gene TRBJ2-3; D uncertain. The sequence was obtained from a woman of 80 years or more in good health. The specimen was blood. The CDR3 loop reads CASTTTDTQYF. The CDR3 nucleotides are TGTGCCAGCACCACCACAGATACGCAGTATTTT.